A single sample gave rise to the 7 T cell receptor beta chains below, sequenced in a study of CD8+ T cells in alopecia areata. The authors extracted RNA and reverse transcribed it into cDNA as the sequencing template. Sequencing used immunoSEQ multiplex PCR; TCRdb keeps in-frame clones, though not all of them. The data contain some 170,000 clones, over 55% of them singletons. The sequencing here drew on CD4+ T cells sorted from blood, taken at week 0. All receptors come from a human donor with alopecia areata.

CDR3 loop: CASSLHPGQGGYGYTF. DNA for the CDR3: TGTGCCAGTAGTCTCCACCCGGGACAGGGAGGCTATGGCTACACCTTC. The rearrangement links TRBV19 to TRBJ1-2; TRBD1 agrees at 9 bases. The length of the CDR3 is 16 residues. CDR1 is LNHDA and CDR2 is SQIVND in the germline V gene (reference sequence). J lost 4 bases, V lost 5 bases, and 11 bases had no gene match.

This clone has at least ten counts. The J gene is TRBJ2-7, the V gene TRBV10-3; 7 nucleotides line up with TRBD2. This CDR3 spans 16 amino acids. The germline V gene encodes CDR1 ENHRY and CDR2 SYGVKD. The V segment lost 0 bases and the J segment 7 bases; nucleotides outside the gene matches: 12. The chain's CDR3 is CAISESWGTKAREQYF. In nucleotides, the CDR3 is TGTGCCATCAGTGAGTCGTGGGGGACTAAGGCTCGGGAGCAGTACTTC.

This clone was counted only a few times. The V call is TRBV13, the J call TRBJ2-3; D gene ambiguous. Germline values: CDR1 PRHDT, CDR2 FYEKMQ (reference sequence). With 0 bases removed from V and 1 base from J, the gap between germline ends came to 8 bases. This CDR3 is built from 15 residues. CDR3: CASSLGTARTDTQYF. The CDR3 region has the DNA TGTGCCAGCAGCTTAGGGACGGCTCGCACAGATACGCAGTATTTT.

This sequence joins TRBV10-2 and TRBJ2-1; D may match TRBD1 or TRBD2 (6 bases each). V was clipped by 6 bases and J by 2 bases, with 11 bases between them. CDR1 WSHSY and CDR2 SAAADI come from the germline V gene. This CDR3 spans 14 amino acids. The CDR3 reads CASRRGVTYNEQFF. The CDR3 region has the DNA TGCGCCAGCAGAAGGGGGGTAACCTACAATGAGCAGTTCTTC.

The rearrangement uses TRBV7-6 and TRBJ2-2, with unresolved D. The CDR3 has 15 residues. The V end was cut by 1 base, the J end by 4 bases, with 10 bases between. Germline CDR1 and CDR2: SGHVS and FNYEAQ. The CDR3 DNA reads TGTGCCAGCAGCTTAGATCTCCTTTTCACCGGGGAGCTGTTTTTT. Its protein is CASSLDLLFTGELFF.

The chain combines TRBV5-6 with TRBJ2-5; possibly TRBD2 for D (7 bases). V lost 4 bases, J lost 5 bases, and 21 bases lay in between. Germline V lookup: CDR1 SGHDT, CDR2 YYEEEE. The CDR3 sequence is 16 residues long. The chain's CDR3 is CASSVRVGGRVETQYF. CDR3 coding DNA: TGTGCCAGCAGCGTTCGGGTCGGGGGGCGAGTGGAGACCCAGTACTTC. The whole variable domain, filled in from reference TRBV5-6 and TRBJ2-5, reads DAGVTQSPTHLIKTRGQQVTLRCSPKSGHDTVSWYQQALGQGPQFIFQYYEEEERQRGNFPDRFSGHQFPNYSSELNVNALLLGDSALYLCASSVRVGGRVETQYFGPGTRLLVL.

The J gene is TRBJ1-2, the V gene TRBV30, with TRBD1 matching over 7 bases. J gave up 8 bases and V 3 bases, and 6 bases lay outside the gene matches. This CDR3 contains 12 residues. The germline V gene encodes CDR1 GTSNPN and CDR2 SVGIG (reference sequence). The CDR3 is CAWRQGLRGYTF. The DNA of the CDR3 is TGTGCCTGGAGACAGGGGCTTAGGGGCTACACCTTC.